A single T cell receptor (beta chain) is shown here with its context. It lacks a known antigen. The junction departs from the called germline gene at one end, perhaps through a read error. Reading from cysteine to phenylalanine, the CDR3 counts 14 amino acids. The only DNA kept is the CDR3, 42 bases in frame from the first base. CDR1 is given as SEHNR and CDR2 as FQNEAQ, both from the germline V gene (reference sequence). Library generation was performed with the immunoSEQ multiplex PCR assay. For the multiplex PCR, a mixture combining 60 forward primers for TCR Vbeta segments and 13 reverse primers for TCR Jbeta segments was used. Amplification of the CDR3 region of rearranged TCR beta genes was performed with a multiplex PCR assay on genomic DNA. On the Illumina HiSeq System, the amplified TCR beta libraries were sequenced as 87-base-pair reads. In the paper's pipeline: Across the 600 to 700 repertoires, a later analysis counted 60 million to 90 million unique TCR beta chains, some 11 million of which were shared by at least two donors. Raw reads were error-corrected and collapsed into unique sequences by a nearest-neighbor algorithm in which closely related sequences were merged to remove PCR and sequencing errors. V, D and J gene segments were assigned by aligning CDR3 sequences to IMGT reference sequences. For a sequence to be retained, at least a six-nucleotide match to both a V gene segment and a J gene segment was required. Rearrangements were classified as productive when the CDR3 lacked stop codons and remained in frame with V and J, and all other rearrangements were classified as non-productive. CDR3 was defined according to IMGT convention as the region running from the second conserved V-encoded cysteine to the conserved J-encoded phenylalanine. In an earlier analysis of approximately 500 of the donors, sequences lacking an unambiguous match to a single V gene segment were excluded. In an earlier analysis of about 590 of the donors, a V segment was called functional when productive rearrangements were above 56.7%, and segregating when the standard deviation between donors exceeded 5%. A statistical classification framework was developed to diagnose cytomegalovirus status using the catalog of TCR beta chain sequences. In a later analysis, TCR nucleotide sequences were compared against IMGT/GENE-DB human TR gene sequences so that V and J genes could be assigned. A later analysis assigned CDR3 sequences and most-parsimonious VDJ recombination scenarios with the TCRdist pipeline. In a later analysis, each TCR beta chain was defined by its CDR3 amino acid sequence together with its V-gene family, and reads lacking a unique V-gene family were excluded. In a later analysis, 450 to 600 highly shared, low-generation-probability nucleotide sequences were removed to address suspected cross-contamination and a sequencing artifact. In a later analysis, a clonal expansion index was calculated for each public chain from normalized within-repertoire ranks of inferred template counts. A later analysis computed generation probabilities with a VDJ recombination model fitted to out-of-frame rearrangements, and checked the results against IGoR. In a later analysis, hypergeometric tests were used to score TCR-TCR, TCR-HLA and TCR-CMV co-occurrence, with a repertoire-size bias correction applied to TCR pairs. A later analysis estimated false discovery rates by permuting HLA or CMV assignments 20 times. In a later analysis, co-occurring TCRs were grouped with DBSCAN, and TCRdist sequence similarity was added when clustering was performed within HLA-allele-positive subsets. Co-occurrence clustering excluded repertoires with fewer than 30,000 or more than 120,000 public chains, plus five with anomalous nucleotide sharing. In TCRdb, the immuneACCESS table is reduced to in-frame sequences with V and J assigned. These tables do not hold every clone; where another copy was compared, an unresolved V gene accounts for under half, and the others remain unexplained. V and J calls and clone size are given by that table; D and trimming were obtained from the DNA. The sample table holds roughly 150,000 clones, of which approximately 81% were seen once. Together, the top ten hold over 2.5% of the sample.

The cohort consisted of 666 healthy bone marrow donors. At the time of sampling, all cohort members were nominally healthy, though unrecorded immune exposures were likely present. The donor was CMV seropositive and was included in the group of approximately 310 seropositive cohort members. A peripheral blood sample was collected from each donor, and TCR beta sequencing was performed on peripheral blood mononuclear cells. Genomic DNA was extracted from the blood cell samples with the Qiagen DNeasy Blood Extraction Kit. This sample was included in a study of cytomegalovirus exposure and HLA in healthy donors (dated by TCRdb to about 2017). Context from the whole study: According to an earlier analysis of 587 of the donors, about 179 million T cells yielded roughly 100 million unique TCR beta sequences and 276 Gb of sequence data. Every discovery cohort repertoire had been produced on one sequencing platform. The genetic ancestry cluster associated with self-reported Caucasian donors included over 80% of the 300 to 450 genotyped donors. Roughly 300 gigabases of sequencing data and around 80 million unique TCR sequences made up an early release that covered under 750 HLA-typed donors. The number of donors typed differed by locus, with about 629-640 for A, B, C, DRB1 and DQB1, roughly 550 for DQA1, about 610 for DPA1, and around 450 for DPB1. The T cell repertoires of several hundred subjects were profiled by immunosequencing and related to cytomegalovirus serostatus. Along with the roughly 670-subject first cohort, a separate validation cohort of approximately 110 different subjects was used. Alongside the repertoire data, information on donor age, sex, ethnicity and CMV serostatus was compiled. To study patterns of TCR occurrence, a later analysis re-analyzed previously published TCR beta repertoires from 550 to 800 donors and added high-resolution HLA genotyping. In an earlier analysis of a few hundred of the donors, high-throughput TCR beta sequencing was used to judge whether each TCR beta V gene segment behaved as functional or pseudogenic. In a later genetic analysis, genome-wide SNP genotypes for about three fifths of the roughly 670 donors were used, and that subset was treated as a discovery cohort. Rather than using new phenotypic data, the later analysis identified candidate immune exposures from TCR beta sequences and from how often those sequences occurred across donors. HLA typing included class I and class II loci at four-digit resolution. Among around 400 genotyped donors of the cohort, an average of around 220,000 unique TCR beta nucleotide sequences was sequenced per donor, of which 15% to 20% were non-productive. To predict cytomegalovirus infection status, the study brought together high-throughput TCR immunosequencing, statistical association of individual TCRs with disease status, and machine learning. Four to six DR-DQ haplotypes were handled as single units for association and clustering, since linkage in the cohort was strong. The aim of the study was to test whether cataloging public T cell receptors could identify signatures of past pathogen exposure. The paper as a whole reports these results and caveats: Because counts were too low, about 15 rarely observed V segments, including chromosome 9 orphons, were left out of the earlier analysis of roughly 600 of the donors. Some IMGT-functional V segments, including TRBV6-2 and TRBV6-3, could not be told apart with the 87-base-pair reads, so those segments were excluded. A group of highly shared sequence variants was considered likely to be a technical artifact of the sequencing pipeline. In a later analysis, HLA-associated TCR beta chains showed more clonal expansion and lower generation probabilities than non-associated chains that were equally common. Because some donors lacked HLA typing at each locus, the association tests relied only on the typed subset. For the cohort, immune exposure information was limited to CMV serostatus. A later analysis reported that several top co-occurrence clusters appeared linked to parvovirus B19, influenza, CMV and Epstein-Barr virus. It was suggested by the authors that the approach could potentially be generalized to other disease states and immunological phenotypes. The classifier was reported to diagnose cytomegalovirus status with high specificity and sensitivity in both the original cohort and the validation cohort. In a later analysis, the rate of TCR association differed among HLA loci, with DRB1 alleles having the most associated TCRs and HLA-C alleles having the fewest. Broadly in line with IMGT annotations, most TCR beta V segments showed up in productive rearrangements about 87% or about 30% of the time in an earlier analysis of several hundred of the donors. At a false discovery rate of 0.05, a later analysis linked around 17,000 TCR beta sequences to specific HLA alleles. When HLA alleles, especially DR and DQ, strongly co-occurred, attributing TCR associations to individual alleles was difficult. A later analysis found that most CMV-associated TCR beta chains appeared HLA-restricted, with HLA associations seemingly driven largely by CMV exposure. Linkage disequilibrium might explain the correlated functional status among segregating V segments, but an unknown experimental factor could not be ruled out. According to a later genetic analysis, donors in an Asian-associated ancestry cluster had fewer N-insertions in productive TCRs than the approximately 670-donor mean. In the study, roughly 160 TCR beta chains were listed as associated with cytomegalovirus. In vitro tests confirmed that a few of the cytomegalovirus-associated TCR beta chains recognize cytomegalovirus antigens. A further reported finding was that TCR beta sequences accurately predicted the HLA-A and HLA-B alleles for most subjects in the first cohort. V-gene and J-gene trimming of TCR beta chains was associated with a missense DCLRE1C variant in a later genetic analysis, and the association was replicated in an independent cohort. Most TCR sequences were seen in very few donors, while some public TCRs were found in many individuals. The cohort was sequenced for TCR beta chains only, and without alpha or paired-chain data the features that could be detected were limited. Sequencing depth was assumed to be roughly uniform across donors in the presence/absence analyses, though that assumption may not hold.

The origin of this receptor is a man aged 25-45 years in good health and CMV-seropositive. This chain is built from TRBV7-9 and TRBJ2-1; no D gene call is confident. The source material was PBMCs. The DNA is TGTTCCAGCAGCTGGGCCGGCACACACAATGAGCAGTTCTTC. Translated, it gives CSSSWAGTHNEQFF.